Included here is one T cell receptor (beta chain) sequence, with context. Its antigen is undetermined. The authors reverse transcribed about 0.45 to 1 ug RNA with random hexamers. The amplification used immunoSEQ multiplex PCR on TCR beta CDR3; it spanned 54 Vbeta and 13 Jbeta. TCRdb fed the immunoSEQ multiplex PCR reads into MiXCR, producing one record per CDR3 protein. This table holds some 150,000 distinct CDR3 sequences, 94% found once. With V trimmed by 10 bases and J by 2 bases, 10 bases remained unmatched. The CDR3 runs to 15 residues. In germline, CDR1 is ENHRY, CDR2 SYGVKD. Sequencing of TCR beta was performed on blood CD8+ T cells and on blood CD4+ T cells. This specimen belongs to a study of CD8 T cells in Susac syndrome. Findings and caveats of the study: By the study's own acknowledgment, its TCR sequencing and HLA analysis included relatively few individuals.

Sample: CD4+ T cells from PBMCs. The genes are TRBV10-3 and TRBJ2-7, with TRBD2 matching over 11 bases. The receptor's source is a human donor in good health. CDR3 bases: TGTGCCACGTACACAGGACTAGCGGGCCCCTACGAGCAGTACTTC. Amino acid sequence: CATYTGLAGPYEQYF.